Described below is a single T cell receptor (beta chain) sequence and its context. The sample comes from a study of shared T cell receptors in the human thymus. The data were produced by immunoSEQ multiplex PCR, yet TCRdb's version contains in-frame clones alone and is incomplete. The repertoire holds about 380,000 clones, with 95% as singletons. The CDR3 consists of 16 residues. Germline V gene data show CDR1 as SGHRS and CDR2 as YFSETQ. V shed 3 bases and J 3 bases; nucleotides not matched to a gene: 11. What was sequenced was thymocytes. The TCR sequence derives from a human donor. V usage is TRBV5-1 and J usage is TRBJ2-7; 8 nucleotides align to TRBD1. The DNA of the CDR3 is TGCGCCAGCAGCTCGCGGAAGGGACAGGTATACTACGAGCAGTACTTC. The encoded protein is CASSSRKGQVYYEQYF.